This entry features one T cell receptor beta chain sequence. The data were taken from a study of T cell clones after liver transplantation. Assay: immunoSEQ multiplex PCR; the TCRdb copy retains only in-frame clones and omits some. The sample has some 9,200 clones, around three quarters seen once. Sorting of unstimulated PBMCs yielded separate CD3+CD4+ and CD3+CD8+ fractions. Trimming removed 6 bases at V and 4 bases at J, with 15 bases between. Germline CDR1 MNHEY, CDR2 SVGAGI. The CDR3 sequence is 14 residues long. The TCR was taken from a human patient who received a liver transplant. Some T cells may trace back to the graft donor. The material was CD8+ T cells from blood, obtained at the approximately 16-month timepoint. The J gene is TRBJ1-2, the V gene TRBV6-5, with D possibly matching TRBD1 (5 bases). In nucleotides, the CDR3 is TGTGCCAGCAGACGGCGGGGGATTGGCTATGGCTACACCTTC. It translates to CASRRRGIGYGYTF.